The 26 T cell receptor beta chains in this list originate from one sample, sequenced in a study of T cells in Graves' hyperthyroidism and ophthalmopathy (dated by TCRdb to between 2019 and 2020). Library preparation was by multiplex PCR. TCRdb lists the instrument as Illumina HiSeq 2000. The TCR beta CDR3 regions were amplified from RNA transcripts. A first-round RT-PCR of the TCR CDR3 used the HTBI primer set with the Qiagen OneStep RT-PCR kit. TCRdb passed the public sequencing reads through fastp at Q25 and MiXCR, retaining productive beta sequences. A single entry per CDR3 protein holds the most common genes and DNA from its merged rows. Counted in this sample were 500,000 or so distinct CDR3 sequences; approximately 17% of them appeared once. The top ten clones comprise 17% of the sample. Sequencing was carried out using blood. The receptors were gathered from a woman aged 18-29 years with Graves' ophthalmopathy.

In this sample, this clonotype turned up many times. This chain joins TRBV3-1 and TRBJ2-1; D not certain. Per the germline V gene, CDR1 is LGHDT and CDR2 is YNNKEL (reference sequence). CDR3 length: 11 residues. Trimming left V 1 base short and J 9 bases short, with 4 bases between. CDR3 loop: CASSQGVEQFF. CDR3 bases: TGTGCCAGCAGCCAAGGGGTTGAGCAGTTCTTC.

This clonotype was detected only a few times. V is TRBV9 and J is TRBJ2-3; TRBD2 matches at 13 bases. V lost 0 bases, J lost 6 bases, and 1 base stayed unmatched. The CDR3 runs 15 residues. The germline V gene has CDR1 SGDLS and CDR2 YYNGEE. The CDR3 reads CASSVGTSGSDTQYF. The CDR3 region has the DNA TGTGCCAGCAGCGTAGGGACTAGCGGGAGCGATACGCAGTATTTT.

This clonotype was observed a handful of times. V usage is TRBV3-1 and J usage is TRBJ1-5; weak D call: TRBD1 (5 bases). The CDR3 has 14 residues. The V gene's germline CDR1 is LGHDT and CDR2 YNNKEL (reference sequence). V lost 0 bases to trimming and J lost 5 bases, with 8 bases between them. The CDR3 coding sequence is TGTGCCAGCAGCCAAGACCTAGGGGATCAGCCCCAGCATTTT. Protein product: CASSQDLGDQPQHF.

This clonotype has a count of ten or more. The chain recombines TRBV30 with TRBJ2-1; 10 nucleotides agree with TRBD2. Germline loops: CDR1 GTSNPN, CDR2 SVGIG (reference sequence). The CDR3 covers 15 residues. The trim removed 2 bases at V and 2 bases at J, leaving 3 bases unmatched. As DNA, the CDR3 is TGTGCCTGGAGTCCGGGACTAGCGCCCTACAATGAGCAGTTCTTC. Its protein product is CAWSPGLAPYNEQFF.

The chain joins TRBV18 to TRBJ2-7; 9 nucleotides line up with TRBD1. Germline-derived CDR1 and CDR2 are KGHSH and LQKENI. The CDR3 totals 14 residues. Unmatched junction bases numbered 5, after V lost 3 bases and J lost 5 bases. For the CDR3, the DNA is TGTGCCAGCTCACCGGGACAGGGCGGCGACGAGCAGTACTTC. Translation gives CASSPGQGGDEQYF.

The rearrangement uses TRBV7-6 and TRBJ1-5; no definite D call. Trimming stripped 2 bases from V and 4 bases from J, with 9 bases between. This CDR3 has 14 residues. Germline CDR1 SGHVS, CDR2 FNYEAQ. This CDR3 is CASSLSSGNQPQHF. The DNA for the CDR3 is TGTGCCAGCAGCTTATCGTCCGGGAATCAGCCCCAGCATTTT.

This clonotype was picked up a small number of times. J is TRBJ2-3 and V is TRBV18, with 8 bases fitting TRBD1. CDR1 and CDR2 from the germline V gene are KGHSH and LQKENI. After removal of 4 bases from V and 4 bases from J, the junction contained 4 bases not matched to a gene. The length of the CDR3 is 14 residues. The CDR3 bases are TGTGCCAGCTCACAAATACAGGGGGCAGATACGCAGTATTTT. Translated: CASSQIQGADTQYF.

At least ten counts were recorded for this clonotype. The rearrangement joins TRBV12-3 or TRBV12-4 to TRBJ2-7; D is unclear. The CDR3 sequence is 13 residues long. Deletions cut 6 bases from V and 6 bases from J, with 15 bases between. In nucleotides, the CDR3 is TGTGCCAGCAGGAGGTCTAGGGCACCCGAGCAGTACTTC. Protein: CASRRSRAPEQYF.

This clonotype was seen many times. V gene TRBV12-3 or TRBV12-4 combines with J gene TRBJ1-2; 12 bases are shared with TRBD1. The ends lost 5 bases at V and 8 bases at J; junction bases unmatched: 15. The CDR3 sequence is 17 residues long. The CDR3 sequence is CASSPRDRGRDSDGYTF. DNA for the CDR3: TGTGCCAGCAGTCCACGGGACAGGGGGCGAGACTCGGACGGCTACACCTTC.

This clonotype was found many times. V usage is TRBV11-3 and J usage is TRBJ2-1; 12 bases map to TRBD2. Germline V gene sequence: CDR1 SGHNT, CDR2 YENEEA. The length of the CDR3 is 16 residues. V was pared by 4 bases and J by 9 bases, with 10 bases of the junction left unmatched. CDR3 protein: CASSSPSSGRASEQFF. DNA of the CDR3: TGTGCCAGCAGCTCACCCTCTAGCGGGAGGGCCTCTGAGCAGTTCTTC.

This clonotype was observed many times. The J gene is TRBJ2-7, the V gene TRBV29-1; 7 bases agree with TRBD1. The CDR3 runs to 14 residues. Germline assignment: CDR1 SQVTM and CDR2 ANQGSEA. Trimming removed 0 bases from V and 0 bases from J; junction bases left unmatched: 2. CDR3 loop: CSVEERDSSYEQYF. The CDR3 nucleotides are TGCAGCGTTGAAGAAAGGGACAGCTCCTACGAGCAGTACTTC.

The chain uses TRBV20-1 and TRBJ2-3, with D uncertain. The CDR3 is 16 amino acids. Trimming shortened V by 5 bases and J by 0 bases, and 18 bases separated the two germline ends. In germline, CDR1 is DFQATT, CDR2 SNEGSKA (reference sequence). The CDR3 loop reads CSALHRVTTSTDTQYF. The CDR3 DNA sequence: TGCAGTGCTCTCCATCGGGTGACCACTAGCACAGATACGCAGTATTTT.

This clonotype appeared a few times. V usage is TRBV15 and J usage is TRBJ1-5; TRBD1 agrees at 7 bases. The CDR3 runs to 17 residues. The V gene's germline CDR1 is LNHNV and CDR2 YYDKDF (reference sequence). The junction had 11 bases not matched to a gene; V was cut back by 0 bases and J by 6 bases. CDR3 DNA sequence: TGTGCCACCAGCAGAGACCCCTCCTACCACAGGGGTCAGCCCCAGCATTTT. Protein: CATSRDPSYHRGQPQHF.

This clonotype was seen many times. This rearrangement joins TRBV5-6 to TRBJ1-1; D is ambiguous. Germline V gene data show CDR1 as SGHDT and CDR2 as YYEEEE. Trimming took off 3 bases at V and 0 bases at J, with 15 bases between the two ends. There are 16 residues in the CDR3. This chain's CDR3 is CASSSELITVNTEAFF. CDR3 sequence (DNA): TGTGCCAGCAGCTCCGAACTGATAACAGTGAACACTGAAGCTTTCTTT.

Worth noting for this clonotype: Being one base from a much bigger clone, this may be a read error. The chain couples TRBV6-1 to TRBJ1-1; D remains unclear. V was pared by 6 bases and J by 1 base, with 12 bases between. CDR1 MNHNS and CDR2 SASEGT come from the germline V gene. The CDR3 loop spans 14 amino acids. The CDR3 reads CASRLLTWNTEAFF. In DNA form, the CDR3 reads TGTGCCAGCAGACTCCTTACATGGAACACTGAAGCTTTCTTT.

This clonotype was seen more than once but under ten times. The J gene is TRBJ2-3, the V gene TRBV4-2, with 12 bases that match TRBD2. This CDR3 has 16 amino acids. CDR1 is LGHNA and CDR2 is YNFKEQ in the germline V gene. V shed 10 bases and J 0 bases; nucleotides not matched to a gene: 8. The CDR3 here is CATSTSGGRSTDTQYF. The CDR3, as DNA: TGTGCCACCAGTACTAGCGGGGGGCGGAGCACAGATACGCAGTATTTT.

This clonotype was observed at least ten times. This chain uses TRBV6-1 with TRBJ2-1, with 13 bases identical to TRBD2. Looked up from germline, CDR1 is MNHNS and CDR2 is SASEGT. V shed 6 bases and J 7 bases; nucleotides not matched to a gene: 6. CDR3 length: 15 residues. The CDR3 coding sequence is TGTGCCAGCAGGAGGGGGACTAGCGGGGTAAATGAGCAGTTCTTC. Translation: CASRRGTSGVNEQFF.

Many counts were recorded for this clonotype. The rearrangement uses TRBV5-4 and TRBJ2-1; 10 nucleotides align to TRBD1. The CDR3 is 15 residues long. CDR1 and CDR2 (germline): SGHNT, YYREEE (reference sequence). The J segment lost 2 bases and the V segment lost 2 bases, leaving 1 base of the junction unmatched. CDR3 sequence reads: CASSLGQGAYNEQFF. The CDR3 region has the DNA TGTGCCAGCAGCTTAGGACAGGGGGCCTACAATGAGCAGTTCTTC.

The chain combines TRBV7-9 with TRBJ1-1; the D is unclear. Per germline, CDR1 SEHNR and CDR2 FQNEAQ (reference sequence). The germline V and J ends were trimmed by 1 base and 8 bases, with 11 bases remaining between them. The CDR3 is 13 residues long. The CDR3 DNA reads TGTGCCAGCAGCTTAGAAGTGAGGTGGGAAGCTTTCTTT. Its translation: CASSLEVRWEAFF. The variable domain in full, with the rest retrieved from reference TRBV7-9 and TRBJ1-1, is DTGVSQNPRHKITKRGQNVTFRCDPISEHNRLYWYRQTLGQGPEFLTYFQNEAQLEKSRLLSDRFSAERPKGSFSTLEIQRTEQGDSAMYLCASSLEVRWEAFFGQGTRLTVV.

This clonotype was recorded many times. V is TRBV11-2 and J is TRBJ2-5; the D gene is possibly TRBD1 (6 bases). CDR1 SGHAT and CDR2 FQNNGV come from the germline V gene. The CDR3 has 14 residues. V was cut by 6 bases and J by 4 bases, with 15 bases left in between. CDR3 amino acids: CASSPGAWGETQYF. Here the CDR3 DNA reads TGTGCCAGCAGTCCAGGGGCCTGGGGAGAGACCCAGTACTTC. Full variable domain (outside the CDR3, taken from reference TRBV11-2 and TRBJ2-5): EAGVAQSPRYKIIEKRQSVAFWCNPISGHATLYWYQQILGQGPKLLIQFQNNGVVDDSQLPKDRFSAERLKGVDSTLKIQPAKLEDSAVYLCASSPGAWGETQYFGPGTRLLVL.

The gene calls are TRBV10-3 and TRBJ1-2; a weak D match, TRBD1 (6 bases). Trimming shortened V by 7 bases and J by 8 bases, and 17 bases separated the two germline ends. The germline CDR1 and CDR2 sequences are ENHRY and SYGVKD. The CDR3 spans 13 residues. For the CDR3, the DNA is TGTGCCATCAAAGGCGAGACAGGAGACGGCTACACCTTC. This sequence encodes CAIKGETGDGYTF.

The CDR3 region is CAIRGPGDTEAFF. For the CDR3, the DNA is TGTGCCATCAGGGGGCCGGGGGACACTGAAGCTTTCTTT. V gene TRBV10-3 combines with J gene TRBJ1-1; TRBD1 might be the D (5 bases). CDR3 size: 13 residues. V gave up 6 bases and J gave up 3 bases, with 11 bases separating them. CDR1 and CDR2 (germline): ENHRY, SYGVKD.

The genes are TRBV6-1 and TRBJ1-2, with 9 bases aligning to TRBD1. V shed 5 bases, J shed 7 bases, and the junction held 5 bases outside the gene matches. Germline CDR1 reads MNHNS; CDR2 reads SASEGT. CDR3 length equals 13 residues. CDR3 region: CASSRDREAGYTF. Written as DNA, the CDR3 is TGTGCCAGCAGTAGGGACAGGGAGGCTGGCTACACCTTC.

A few counts support this clonotype. The rearrangement uses TRBV5-1 and TRBJ1-2; D is undetermined. Germline CDR1 reads SGHRS; CDR2 reads YFSETQ. The CDR3 has 15 residues. Trimming shortened V by 0 bases and J by 5 bases, and 14 bases separated the two germline ends. CDR3 sequence: CASSLELYSGYGYTF. In DNA form, the CDR3 reads TGCGCCAGCAGCTTGGAGTTGTACAGCGGTTATGGCTACACCTTC.

The chain is built from TRBV19 and TRBJ2-1; possibly TRBD2 for D (6 bases). The CDR3 is 15 residues long. Trimming pared 5 bases from V and 0 bases from J, leaving 11 bases between. The V gene's germline CDR1 is LNHDA and CDR2 SQIVND (reference sequence). In DNA form, the CDR3 reads TGTGCCAGTAGTTTGCTCGGGAGCTCCTACAATGAGCAGTTCTTC. Encoded protein: CASSLLGSSYNEQFF.

This clonotype came up many times. This rearrangement joins TRBV28 to TRBJ1-5; D not certain. The V gene lost 6 bases and the J gene lost 0 bases, with 12 bases spanning the gap. The V gene's germline CDR1 is MDHEN and CDR2 SYDVKM. This CDR3 is 15 amino acids long. The CDR3 region has the DNA TGTGCCAGCAGAAATCAGTTGTATAGCAATCAGCCCCAGCATTTT. Protein sequence: CASRNQLYSNQPQHF.